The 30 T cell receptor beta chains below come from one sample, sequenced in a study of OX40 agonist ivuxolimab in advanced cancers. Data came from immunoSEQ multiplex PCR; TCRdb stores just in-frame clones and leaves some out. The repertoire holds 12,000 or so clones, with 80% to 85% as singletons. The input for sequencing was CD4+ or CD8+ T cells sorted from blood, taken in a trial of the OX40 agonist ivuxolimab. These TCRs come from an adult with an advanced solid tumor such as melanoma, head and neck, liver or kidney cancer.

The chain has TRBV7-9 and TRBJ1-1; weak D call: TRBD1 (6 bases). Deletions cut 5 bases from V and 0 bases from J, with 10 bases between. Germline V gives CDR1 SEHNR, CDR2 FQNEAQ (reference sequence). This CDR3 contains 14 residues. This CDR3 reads CASSPDSLNTEAFF. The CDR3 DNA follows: TGTGCCAGCAGCCCGGACAGTTTGAACACTGAAGCTTTCTTT.

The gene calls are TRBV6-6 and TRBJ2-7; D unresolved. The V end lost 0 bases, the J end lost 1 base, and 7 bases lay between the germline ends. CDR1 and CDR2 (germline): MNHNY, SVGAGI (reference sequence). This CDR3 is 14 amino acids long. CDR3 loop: CASSYSTPSYEQYF. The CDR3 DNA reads TGTGCCAGCAGTTACTCGACTCCTTCCTACGAGCAGTACTTC.

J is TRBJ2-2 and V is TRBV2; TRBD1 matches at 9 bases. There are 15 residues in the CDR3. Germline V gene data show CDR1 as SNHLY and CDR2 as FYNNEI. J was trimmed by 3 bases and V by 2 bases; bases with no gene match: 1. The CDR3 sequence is CASSEWTGDTGELFF. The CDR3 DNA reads TGTGCCAGCAGTGAATGGACAGGGGACACCGGGGAGCTGTTTTTT. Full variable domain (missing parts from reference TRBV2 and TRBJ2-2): EPEVTQTPSHQVTQMGQEVILRCVPISNHLYFYWYRQILGQKVEFLVSFYNNEISEKSEIFDDQFSVERPDGSNFTLKIRSTKLEDSAMYFCASSEWTGDTGELFFGEGSRLTVL.

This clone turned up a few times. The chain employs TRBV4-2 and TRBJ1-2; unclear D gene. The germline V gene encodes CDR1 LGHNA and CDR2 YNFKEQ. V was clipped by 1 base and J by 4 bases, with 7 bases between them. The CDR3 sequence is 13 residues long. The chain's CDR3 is CASSQGGPYGYTF. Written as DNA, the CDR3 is TGTGCCAGCAGCCAAGGTGGTCCCTATGGCTACACCTTC.

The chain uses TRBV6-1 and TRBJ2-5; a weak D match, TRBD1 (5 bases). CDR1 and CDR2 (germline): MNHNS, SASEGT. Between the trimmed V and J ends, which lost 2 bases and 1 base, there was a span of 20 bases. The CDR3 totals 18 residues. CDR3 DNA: TGTGCCAGCAGTGAACCCATAGACCTACATGGGGCCCAAGAGACCCAGTACTTC. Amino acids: CASSEPIDLHGAQETQYF.

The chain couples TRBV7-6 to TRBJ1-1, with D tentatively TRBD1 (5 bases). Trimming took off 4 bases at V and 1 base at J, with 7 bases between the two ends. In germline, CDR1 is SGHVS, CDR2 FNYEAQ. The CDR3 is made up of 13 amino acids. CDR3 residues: CASSSGGNTEAFF. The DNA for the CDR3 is TGTGCCAGCAGCTCGGGGGGGAACACTGAAGCTTTCTTT.

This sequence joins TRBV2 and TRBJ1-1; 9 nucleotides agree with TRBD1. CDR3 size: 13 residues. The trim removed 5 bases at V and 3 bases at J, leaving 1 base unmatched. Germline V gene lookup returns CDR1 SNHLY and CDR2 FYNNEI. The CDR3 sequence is CASSRTGDTEAFF. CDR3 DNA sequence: TGTGCCAGCAGTCGGACAGGGGACACTGAAGCTTTCTTT.

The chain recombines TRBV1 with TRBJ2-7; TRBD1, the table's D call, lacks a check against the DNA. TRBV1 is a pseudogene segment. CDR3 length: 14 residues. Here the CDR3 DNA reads TGCACCAGCAGCCCGCACGATGGGCCCTACGAGCAGTACTTC. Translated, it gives CTSSPHDGPYEQYF.

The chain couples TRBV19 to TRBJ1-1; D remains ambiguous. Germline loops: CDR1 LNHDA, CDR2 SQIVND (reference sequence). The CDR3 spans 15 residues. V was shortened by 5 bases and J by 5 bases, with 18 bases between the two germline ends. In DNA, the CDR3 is TGTGCCAGTAGTGCTCAGGCTTATCGTGGGACTGAAGCTTTCTTT. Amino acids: CASSAQAYRGTEAFF. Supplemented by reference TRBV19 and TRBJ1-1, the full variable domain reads DGGITQSPKYLFRKEGQNVTLSCEQNLNHDAMYWYRQDPGQGLRLIYYSQIVNDFQKGDIAEGYSVSREKKESFPLTVTSAQKNPTAFYLCASSAQAYRGTEAFFGQGTRLTVV.

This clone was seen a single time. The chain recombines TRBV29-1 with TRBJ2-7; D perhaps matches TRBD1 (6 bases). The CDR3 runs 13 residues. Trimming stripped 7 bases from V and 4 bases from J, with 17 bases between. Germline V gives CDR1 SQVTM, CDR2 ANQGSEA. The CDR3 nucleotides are TGCAGCGCCTCCATGGCTACAGGGTACGAGCAGTACTTC. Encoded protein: CSASMATGYEQYF.

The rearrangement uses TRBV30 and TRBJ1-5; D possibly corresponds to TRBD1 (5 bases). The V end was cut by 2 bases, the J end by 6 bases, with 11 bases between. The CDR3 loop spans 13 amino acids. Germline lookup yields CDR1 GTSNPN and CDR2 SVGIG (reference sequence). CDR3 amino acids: CAWSPGSAQPQHF. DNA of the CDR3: TGTGCCTGGAGTCCAGGGAGCGCTCAGCCCCAGCATTTT. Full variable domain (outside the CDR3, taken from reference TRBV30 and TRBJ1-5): SQTIHQWPATLVQPVGSPLSLECTVEGTSNPNLYWYRQAAGRGLQLLFYSVGIGQISSEVPQNLSASRPQDRQFILSSKKLLLSDSGFYLCAWSPGSAQPQHFGDGTRLSIL.

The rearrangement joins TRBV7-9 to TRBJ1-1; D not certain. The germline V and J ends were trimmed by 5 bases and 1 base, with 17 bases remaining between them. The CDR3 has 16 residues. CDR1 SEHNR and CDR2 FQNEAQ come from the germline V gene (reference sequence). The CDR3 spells CASSPRGGLKNTEAFF. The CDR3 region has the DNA TGTGCCAGCAGCCCGCGGGGAGGGCTAAAGAACACTGAAGCTTTCTTT.

The DNA of the CDR3 is TGCAGCGTTGCTAGGGGACTATCCAACGAGCAGTACTTC. It yields the protein CSVARGLSNEQYF. The V gene is TRBV29-1, the J gene TRBJ2-7; TRBD2 matches at 7 bases. Unmatched junction bases numbered 8, after V lost 4 bases and J lost 5 bases. Per germline, CDR1 SQVTM and CDR2 ANQGSEA. The CDR3 spans 13 residues.

The CDR3: CASSRGWGNEQFF. DNA for the CDR3: TGTGCCAGCAGCCGGGGGTGGGGCAATGAGCAGTTCTTC. This chain connects TRBV28 to TRBJ2-1; the D gene is possibly TRBD2 (6 bases). CDR3 size: 13 residues. Germline V gene data show CDR1 as MDHEN and CDR2 as SYDVKM. V dropped 6 bases and J dropped 6 bases, with 12 bases sitting between them.

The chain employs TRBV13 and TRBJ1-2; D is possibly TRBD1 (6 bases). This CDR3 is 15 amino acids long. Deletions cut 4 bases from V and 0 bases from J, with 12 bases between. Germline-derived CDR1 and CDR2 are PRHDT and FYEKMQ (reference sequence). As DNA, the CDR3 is TGTGCCAGCAGCTCCACAGGGAGTCCTAACTATGGCTACACCTTC. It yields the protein CASSSTGSPNYGYTF.

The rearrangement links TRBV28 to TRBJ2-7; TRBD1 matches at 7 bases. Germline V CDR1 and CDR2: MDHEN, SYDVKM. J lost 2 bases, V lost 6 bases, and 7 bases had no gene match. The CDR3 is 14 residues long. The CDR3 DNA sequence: TGTGCCAGCAGCCTACAGGGGACCACCTACGAGCAGTACTTC. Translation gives CASSLQGTTYEQYF.

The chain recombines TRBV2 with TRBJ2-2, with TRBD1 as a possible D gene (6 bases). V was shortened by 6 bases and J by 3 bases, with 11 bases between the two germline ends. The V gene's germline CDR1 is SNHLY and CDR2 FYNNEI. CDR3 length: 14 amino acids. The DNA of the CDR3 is TGTGCCAGCAGCCCGACAGGACACACCGGGGAGCTGTTTTTT. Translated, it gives CASSPTGHTGELFF.

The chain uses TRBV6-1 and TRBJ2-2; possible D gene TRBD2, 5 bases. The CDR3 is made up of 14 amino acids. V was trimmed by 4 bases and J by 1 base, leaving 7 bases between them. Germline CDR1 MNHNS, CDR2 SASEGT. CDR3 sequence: CASSAGVNTGELFF. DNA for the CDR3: TGTGCCAGCAGTGCCGGGGTGAACACCGGGGAGCTGTTTTTT.

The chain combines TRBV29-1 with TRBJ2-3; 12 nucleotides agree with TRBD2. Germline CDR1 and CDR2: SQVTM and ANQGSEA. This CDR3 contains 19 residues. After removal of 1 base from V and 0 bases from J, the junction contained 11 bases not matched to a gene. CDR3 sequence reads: CSVEGSGLAGGESTDTQYF. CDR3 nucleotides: TGCAGCGTTGAAGGTTCTGGTCTAGCGGGGGGGGAAAGCACAGATACGCAGTATTTT.

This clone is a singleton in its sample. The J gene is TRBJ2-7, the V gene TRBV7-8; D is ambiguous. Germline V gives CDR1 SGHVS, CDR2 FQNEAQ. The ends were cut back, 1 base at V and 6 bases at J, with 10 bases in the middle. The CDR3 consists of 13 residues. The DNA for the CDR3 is TGTGCCAGCAGCTTAGACGGGCTTGGCGAGCAGTACTTC. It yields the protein CASSLDGLGEQYF.

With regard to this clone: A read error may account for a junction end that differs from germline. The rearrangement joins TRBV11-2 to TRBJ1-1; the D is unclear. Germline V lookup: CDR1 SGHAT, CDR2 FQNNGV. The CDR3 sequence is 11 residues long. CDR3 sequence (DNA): TGTGCCAGCAGGCTTGACACCGAAGCTTTCTTT. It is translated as CASRLDTEAFF.

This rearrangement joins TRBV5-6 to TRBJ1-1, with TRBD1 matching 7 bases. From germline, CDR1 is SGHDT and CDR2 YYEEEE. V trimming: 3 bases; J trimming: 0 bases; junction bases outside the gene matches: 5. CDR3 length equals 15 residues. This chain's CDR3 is CASSSLGQLNTEAFF. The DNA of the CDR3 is TGTGCCAGCAGCTCGCTGGGACAGTTGAACACTGAAGCTTTCTTT.

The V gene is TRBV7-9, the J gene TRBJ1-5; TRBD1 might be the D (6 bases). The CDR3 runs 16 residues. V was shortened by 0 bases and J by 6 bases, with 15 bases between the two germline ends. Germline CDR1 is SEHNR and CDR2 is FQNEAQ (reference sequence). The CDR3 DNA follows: TGTGCCAGCAGCTTAGCGGGCGGGGGGGGGCGTCAGCCCCAGCATTTT. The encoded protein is CASSLAGGGGRQPQHF.

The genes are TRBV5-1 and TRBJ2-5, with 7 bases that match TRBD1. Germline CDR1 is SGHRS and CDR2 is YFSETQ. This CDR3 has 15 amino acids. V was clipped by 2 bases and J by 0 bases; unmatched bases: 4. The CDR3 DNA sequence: TGCGCCAGCAGCTTCACAGGGGTGAACCAAGAGACCCAGTACTTC. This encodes CASSFTGVNQETQYF.

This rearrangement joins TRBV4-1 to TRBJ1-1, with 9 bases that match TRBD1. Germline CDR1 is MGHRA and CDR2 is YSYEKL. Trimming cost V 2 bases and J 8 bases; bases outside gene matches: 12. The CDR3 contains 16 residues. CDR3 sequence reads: CASSQLQGAPTSEAFF. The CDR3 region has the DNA TGCGCCAGCAGCCAACTACAGGGGGCACCCACCTCCGAAGCTTTCTTT.

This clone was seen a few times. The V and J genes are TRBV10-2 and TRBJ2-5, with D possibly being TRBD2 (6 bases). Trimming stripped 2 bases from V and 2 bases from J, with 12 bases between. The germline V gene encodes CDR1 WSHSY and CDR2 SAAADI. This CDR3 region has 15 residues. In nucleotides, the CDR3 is TGCGCCAGCAGTGAGACGGGGGAATTTCAAGAGACCCAGTACTTC. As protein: CASSETGEFQETQYF.

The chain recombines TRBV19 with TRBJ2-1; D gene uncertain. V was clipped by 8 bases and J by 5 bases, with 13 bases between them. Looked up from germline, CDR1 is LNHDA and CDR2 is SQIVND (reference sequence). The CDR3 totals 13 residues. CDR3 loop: CASGGPGDNEQFF. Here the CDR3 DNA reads TGTGCCAGTGGCGGCCCCGGTGACAATGAGCAGTTCTTC.

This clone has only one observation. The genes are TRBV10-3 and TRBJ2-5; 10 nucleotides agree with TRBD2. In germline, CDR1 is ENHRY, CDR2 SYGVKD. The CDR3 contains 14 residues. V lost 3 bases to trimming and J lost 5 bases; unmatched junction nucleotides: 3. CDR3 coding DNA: TGTGCCATCAGTGATGGACTAGCGGATGAGACCCAGTACTTC. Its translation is CAISDGLADETQYF.

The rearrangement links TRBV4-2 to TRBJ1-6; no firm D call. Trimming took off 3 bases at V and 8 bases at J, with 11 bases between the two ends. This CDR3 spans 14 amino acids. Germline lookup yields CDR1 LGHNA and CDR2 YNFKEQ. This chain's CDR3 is CASSHGRWDSPLHF. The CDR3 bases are TGTGCCAGCAGCCACGGCCGGTGGGATTCACCCCTCCACTTT.

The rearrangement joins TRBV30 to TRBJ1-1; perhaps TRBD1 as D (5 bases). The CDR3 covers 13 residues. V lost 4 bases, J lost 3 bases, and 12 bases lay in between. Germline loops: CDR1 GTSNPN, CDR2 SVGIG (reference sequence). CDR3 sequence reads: CAWKGVWDTEAFF. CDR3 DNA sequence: TGTGCCTGGAAAGGGGTATGGGACACTGAAGCTTTCTTT.